These 20 T cell receptor beta chains were all obtained from the same sample, sequenced in a study of blood T cell repertoires in COVID-19. Assay: immunoSEQ multiplex PCR; the TCRdb copy retains only in-frame clones and omits some. The table has 200,000 to 250,000 clones, approximately 83% seen once. Sequencing was done on a sample of peripheral blood. The receptors stem from a woman aged 45-65 years with acute or convalescent COVID-19.

The chain is built from TRBV4-1 and TRBJ2-7; TRBD2 matches 9 bases. Trimming cost V 0 bases and J 3 bases; bases outside gene matches: 6. CDR1 and CDR2 from the germline V gene are MGHRA and YSYEKL. The CDR3 is 16 residues long. The CDR3 nucleotides are TGCGCCAGCAGCCAAGACTCTTCGCGGGAGGGCTACGAGCAGTACTTC. Translated, it gives CASSQDSSREGYEQYF.

The rearrangement joins TRBV7-9 to TRBJ2-7; D uncertain. V was shortened by 4 bases and J by 3 bases, with 4 bases between the two germline ends. CDR1 SEHNR and CDR2 FQNEAQ come from the germline V gene (reference sequence). The CDR3 runs to 11 residues. CDR3 loop: CASSSYYEQYF. CDR3 coding DNA: TGTGCCAGCAGCTCTTACTACGAGCAGTACTTC.

This chain connects TRBV5-4 to TRBJ1-2; TRBD1 aligns across 9 bases. This CDR3 comprises 15 residues. With V trimmed by 4 bases and J by 8 bases, 12 bases remained unmatched. Germline V gives CDR1 SGHNT, CDR2 YYREEE (reference sequence). The CDR3 DNA reads as TGTGCCAGCAGCCCTCGGGGACAGGGAACAGGCGGCTACACCTTC. Its translation: CASSPRGQGTGGYTF.

The J gene is TRBJ1-1, the V gene TRBV6-2 or TRBV6-3; D uncertain. The CDR3 has 15 amino acids. Trimming took 4 bases from V and 0 from J, leaving 12 bases between them. CDR1 is MNHEY and CDR2 is SVGEGT in the germline V gene. CDR3 loop: CASSSSSQMNTEAFF. The CDR3 nucleotides are TGTGCCAGCAGTTCCTCGTCCCAGATGAACACTGAAGCTTTCTTT.

The gene calls are TRBV21-1 and TRBJ2-7; the table's D gene call, TRBD2, was not cross checked with the DNA. TRBV21-1 is described as a pseudogene. CDR3 length equals 12 residues. CDR3: CASSAIGREQYF. Here the CDR3 DNA reads TGTGCCAGCAGCGCAATAGGGAGAGAGCAGTACTTC.

This clone has ten or more counts. The gene calls are TRBV6-5 and TRBJ2-3, with 9 bases identical to TRBD2. The V gene's germline CDR1 is MNHEY and CDR2 SVGAGI. This CDR3 is built from 13 residues. With V trimmed by 10 bases and J by 3 bases, 5 bases remained unmatched. CDR3 nucleotide sequence: TGTGCCACCCGGACTAGCGAAACAGATACGCAGTATTTT. As protein: CATRTSETDTQYF.

This chain uses TRBV28 with TRBJ1-1, with 7 bases identical to TRBD1. Per the germline V gene, CDR1 is MDHEN and CDR2 is SYDVKM. CDR3 length: 15 amino acids. Trimming took 4 bases from V and 4 from J; bases not matched to a gene: 9. CDR3 residues: CASSSSGQVRTEAFF. CDR3 in DNA: TGTGCCAGCAGTTCCAGCGGACAGGTCCGCACTGAAGCTTTCTTT.

The J gene is TRBJ2-7, the V gene TRBV28, with 9 bases that match TRBD1. This CDR3 has 15 residues. Germline V gene sequence: CDR1 MDHEN, CDR2 SYDVKM. V trimming: 4 bases; J trimming: 7 bases; junction bases outside the gene matches: 11. The CDR3 loop is CASSYMSGTGYEQYF. For the CDR3, the DNA is TGTGCCAGCAGTTACATGTCCGGGACAGGGTATGAGCAGTACTTC.

This clone was detected only a few times. The chain combines TRBV3-1 (or the pseudogene TRBV3-2) with TRBJ1-1, with no clear D. The CDR3 totals 13 residues. CDR1 and CDR2 from the germline V gene are LGHDT and YNNKEL (reference sequence). The V and J ends lost 3 bases and 1 base respectively, with 6 bases between them. The DNA of the CDR3 is TGTGCCAGCAGCCAGCCAGGGAACACTGAAGCTTTCTTT. As protein: CASSQPGNTEAFF.

This chain uses TRBV10-3 with TRBJ1-2, with 10 positions matching TRBD1. This CDR3 region has 13 residues. The germline V gene encodes CDR1 ENHRY and CDR2 SYGVKD. J lost 8 bases, V lost 2 bases, and 2 bases had no gene match. The CDR3 sequence: CAISEGQGDGYTF. CDR3 DNA: TGTGCCATCAGTGAGGGACAGGGGGACGGCTACACCTTC.

The chain recombines TRBV6-2 or TRBV6-3 with TRBJ1-4; D is unclear. The germline gives CDR1 MNHEY, CDR2 SVGEGT. The germline V and J ends were trimmed by 0 bases and 8 bases, with 13 bases remaining between them. The CDR3 consists of 15 residues. The CDR3 DNA sequence: TGTGCCAGCAGTTACTCTGTACGCCGAGGCGAAAAACTGTTTTTT. Translating gives CASSYSVRRGEKLFF.

The gene calls are TRBV28 and TRBJ1-5; possibly TRBD1 for D (5 bases). The germline V gene encodes CDR1 MDHEN and CDR2 SYDVKM. The CDR3 is 15 residues long. V was trimmed by 2 bases and J by 4 bases, leaving 12 bases between them. The CDR3, as DNA: TGTGCCAGCAGTTTACAAGGGGTGGGGAATCAGCCCCAGCATTTT. Its translation is CASSLQGVGNQPQHF.

The chain couples TRBV27 to TRBJ2-1; 8 bases map to TRBD2. The ends lost 5 bases at V and 8 bases at J; junction bases unmatched: 14. From germline, CDR1 is MNHEY and CDR2 SMNVEV (reference sequence). The CDR3 covers 16 residues. CDR3 sequence (DNA): TGTGCCAGCAGTACTGGCTCGCGGGGGGCCCGGGATGAGCAGTTCTTC. Translated, it gives CASSTGSRGARDEQFF.

The rearrangement uses TRBV12-5 and TRBJ2-1, with a weak D call TRBD2 (5 bases). V was cut by 8 bases and J by 0 bases, with 17 bases left in between. The V gene's germline CDR1 is LGHNT and CDR2 FRNRAP. The length of the CDR3 is 16 residues. CDR3 sequence (DNA): TGTGCTAGTCATCCTCCGAGCGGAAGCTCCTACAATGAGCAGTTCTTC. Its protein is CASHPPSGSSYNEQFF.

The chain employs TRBV19 and TRBJ2-6; 7 positions agree with TRBD1. The J segment lost 0 bases and the V segment lost 8 bases, leaving 22 bases of the junction unmatched. Germline CDR1 LNHDA, CDR2 SQIVND (reference sequence). This CDR3 has 21 residues. The CDR3 region is CASQTRGQKFPTISGANVLTF. CDR3 sequence (DNA): TGTGCCAGTCAAACCCGGGGACAGAAGTTTCCCACTATCTCTGGGGCCAACGTCCTGACTTTC.

This clone was detected once. The rearrangement uses TRBV5-6 and TRBJ2-7; 7 bases fit TRBD2. V trimming: 2 bases; J trimming: 1 base; junction bases outside the gene matches: 6. CDR1 is SGHDT, CDR2 YYEEEE, per germline. The CDR3 covers 15 residues. CDR3: CASSFTSSGSYEQYF. The CDR3 DNA reads as TGTGCCAGCAGCTTCACTTCTAGCGGATCCTACGAGCAGTACTTC.

CDR3 loop: CASSAHWAGDSYNEQFF. CDR3 nucleotides: TGTGCCAGCAGCGCGCATTGGGCGGGGGACTCCTACAATGAGCAGTTCTTC. The chain has TRBV5-5 and TRBJ2-1; 7 nucleotides agree with TRBD2. This CDR3 region has 17 residues. The V segment lost 4 bases and the J segment 0 bases; nucleotides outside the gene matches: 10. The germline V gene encodes CDR1 SGHKS and CDR2 YYEKEE (reference sequence).

The chain has TRBV19 and TRBJ1-1; 8 nucleotides match TRBD1. CDR1 and CDR2 from the germline V gene are LNHDA and SQIVND (reference sequence). V shed 7 bases, J shed 6 bases, and the junction held 10 bases outside the gene matches. This CDR3 is 14 amino acids long. The CDR3 spells CASNPRQGYAEAFF. CDR3 DNA: TGTGCCAGTAATCCCCGACAGGGGTACGCTGAAGCTTTCTTT.

The chain is built from TRBV10-3 and TRBJ1-2, with TRBD1 matching over 7 bases. CDR3 length equals 19 residues. Germline-derived CDR1 and CDR2 are ENHRY and SYGVKD. V dropped 3 bases and J dropped 1; count of bases not matched to a gene: 17. The CDR3 DNA reads as TGTGCCATCAGTGATAGAAGTGGAGAACAGGGGTTTCTTAACTATGGCTACACCTTC. It yields the protein CAISDRSGEQGFLNYGYTF.

V is TRBV27 and J is TRBJ1-2; D is possibly TRBD1 (6 bases). CDR1 is MNHEY and CDR2 is SMNVEV in the germline V gene (reference sequence). V lost 5 bases and J 4 bases, leaving 17 bases between the germline ends. This CDR3 spans 15 amino acids. The chain's CDR3 is CASSPEPGHTYGYTF. Here the CDR3 DNA reads TGTGCCAGCAGTCCTGAGCCGGGACACACCTATGGCTACACCTTC.